Presented here are 29 T cell receptor beta chains from one specimen sequenced in a study of shared clonotypes between healthy human individuals. TCRdb's copy holds only in-frame clones and misses some; the assay was immunoSEQ multiplex PCR. The repertoire has roughly 1,600,000 clones, approximately 98.5% of them found once; the top ten carry approximately 0.4%. Input material: naive CD4+ T cells sorted from blood. Subset reported: CD45RA+ positively selected. The receptors were gathered from a man under 40 in good health.

The rearrangement uses TRBV5-1 and TRBJ1-1; a weak D match, TRBD1 (5 bases). The V end lost 4 bases, the J end lost 4 bases, and 17 bases lay between the germline ends. Looked up from germline, CDR1 is SGHRS and CDR2 is YFSETQ. The CDR3 loop spans 15 amino acids. The CDR3 spells CASSPGVGGSTEAFF. The CDR3 nucleotides are TGCGCCAGCAGCCCCGGGGTGGGGGGAAGCACTGAAGCTTTCTTT.

This chain connects TRBV27 to TRBJ2-7; 8 bases are a match to TRBD2. The CDR3 spans 15 residues. Per the germline V gene, CDR1 is MNHEY and CDR2 is SMNVEV (reference sequence). V gave up 3 bases and J gave up 4 bases; unmatched junction bases: 8. This CDR3 reads CASSFKAGAAYEQYF. The CDR3 DNA follows: TGTGCCAGCAGTTTCAAAGCGGGAGCGGCGTACGAGCAGTACTTC.

The chain combines TRBV18 with TRBJ1-1; a weak D match, TRBD1 (5 bases). The germline V gene encodes CDR1 KGHSH and CDR2 LQKENI. This CDR3 region has 15 residues. Trimming removed 1 base from V and 3 bases from J, with 12 bases in between. The CDR3, as DNA: TGTGCCAGCTCACCACAAAGGACACTTCACACTGAAGCTTTCTTT. Its protein is CASSPQRTLHTEAFF.

This chain uses TRBV6-5 with TRBJ2-3; no clear D gene. The CDR3 extends over 16 amino acids. With 2 bases removed from V and 0 bases from J, the gap between germline ends came to 12 bases. The germline V gene has CDR1 MNHEY and CDR2 SVGAGI. The CDR3 bases are TGTGCCAGCAGTTACGGACGGCTATCTAGCACAGATACGCAGTATTTT. Translating it yields CASSYGRLSSTDTQYF.

Of note for this clone: Other DNA sequences in the same sample also yield this CDR3. The V gene is TRBV5-4, the J gene TRBJ2-7, with 10 bases aligning to TRBD2. Looked up from germline, CDR1 is SGHNT and CDR2 is YYREEE (reference sequence). The CDR3 spans 15 residues. V shed 0 bases and J 0 bases; nucleotides not matched to a gene: 0. CDR3 residues: CASSLGLAGSYEQYF. The CDR3 DNA reads TGTGCCAGCAGCTTGGGACTAGCGGGCTCCTACGAGCAGTACTTC.

The J gene is TRBJ1-1, the V gene TRBV7-2; a weak D match, TRBD1 (6 bases). Germline assignment: CDR1 SGHTA and CDR2 FQGNSA. Trimming removed 2 bases from V and 5 bases from J, with 15 bases in between. The CDR3 sequence is 15 residues long. CDR3 in amino acids: CASSLQARGGTEAFF. The CDR3 DNA reads TGTGCCAGCAGCTTACAGGCGAGAGGGGGGACTGAAGCTTTCTTT.

V usage is TRBV28 and J usage is TRBJ2-1; 7 bases fit TRBD2. CDR3 length: 13 amino acids. V shed 3 bases and J 11 bases; nucleotides not matched to a gene: 7. CDR1 is MDHEN, CDR2 SYDVKM, per germline. The CDR3 spells CASSLAPSGQQFF. The CDR3 DNA sequence: TGTGCCAGCAGTTTGGCCCCTAGCGGACAGCAGTTCTTC.

This clone was seen once. This chain links TRBV18 with TRBJ2-6; D unclear. This CDR3 region has 15 residues. The V end lost 0 bases, the J end lost 0 bases, and 3 bases lay between the germline ends. The germline V gene has CDR1 KGHSH and CDR2 LQKENI. The CDR3 reads CASSPPFSGANVLTF. DNA of the CDR3: TGTGCCAGCTCACCACCGTTCTCTGGGGCCAACGTCCTGACTTTC.

The V call is TRBV5-3, the J call TRBJ2-1; 8 bases match TRBD2. Being an ORF, TRBV5-3 has a function that is uncertain. Losses at the gene ends were 1 base for V and 8 bases for J; bases not matched to a gene: 8. This CDR3 comprises 15 residues. The CDR3 loop reads CARSLMGLAGDEQFF. The CDR3 region has the DNA TGTGCCAGAAGCTTGATGGGCCTAGCGGGTGATGAGCAGTTCTTC.

As for this clone: The same CDR3 also results from other DNA sequences found in this sample. J is TRBJ2-7 and V is TRBV11-2; D gene ambiguous. Germline lookup yields CDR1 SGHAT and CDR2 FQNNGV. V was trimmed by 2 bases and J by 4 bases, leaving 3 bases between them. The CDR3 sequence is 11 residues long. The CDR3 reads CASSLTYEQYF. CDR3 DNA: TGTGCCAGCAGCTTAACGTACGAGCAGTACTTC.

The chain joins TRBV29-1 to TRBJ2-3; perhaps TRBD2 as D (5 bases). Per germline, CDR1 SQVTM and CDR2 ANQGSEA. Trimming removed 4 bases at V and 2 bases at J, with 19 bases between. There are 16 residues in the CDR3. The CDR3 sequence: CSVVGLRGRDTDTQYF. CDR3 coding DNA: TGCAGCGTTGTCGGTCTCCGGGGTAGGGACACAGATACGCAGTATTTT.

To note about this clone: Other DNA sequences within the sample encode an identical CDR3. The chain is built from TRBV5-1 and TRBJ2-7, with D unresolved. This CDR3 region has 11 residues. From germline, CDR1 is SGHRS and CDR2 YFSETQ. The germline V and J ends were trimmed by 4 bases and 3 bases, with 5 bases remaining between them. CDR3 bases: TGCGCCAGCAGCGCAGACTACGAGCAGTACTTC. This gives the protein CASSADYEQYF.

The chain uses TRBV30 and TRBJ2-7; D is undetermined. The V gene's germline CDR1 is GTSNPN and CDR2 SVGIG (reference sequence). V lost 3 bases to trimming and J lost 2 bases, with 11 bases between them. This CDR3 is built from 13 residues. The CDR3, as DNA: TGTGCCTGGAGCCCCGTCGGCGCCTACGAGCAGTACTTC. Protein product: CAWSPVGAYEQYF.

The chain carries TRBV7-2 and TRBJ2-7; D may be TRBD1 (7 bases). The CDR3 extends over 16 amino acids. The ends were cut back, 5 bases at V and 2 bases at J, with 19 bases in the middle. Per the germline V gene, CDR1 is SGHTA and CDR2 is FQGNSA. The CDR3 spells CASSPDGGQRAYEQYF. Written as DNA, the CDR3 is TGTGCCAGCAGCCCCGACGGGGGACAGAGAGCCTACGAGCAGTACTTC. Supplemented by reference TRBV7-2 and TRBJ2-7, the full variable domain reads GAGVSQSPSNKVTEKGKDVELRCDPISGHTALYWYRQSLGQGLEFLIYFQGNSAPDKSGLPSDRFSAERTGGSVSTLTIQRTQQEDSAVYLCASSPDGGQRAYEQYFGPGTRLTVT.

V gene TRBV9 combines with J gene TRBJ2-7; TRBD1 matches at 7 bases. Germline CDR1 is SGDLS and CDR2 is YYNGEE. This CDR3 has 14 residues. The V gene end was trimmed by 6 bases and the J gene end by 3 bases; junction bases not matched to a gene: 9. Here the CDR3 DNA reads TGTGCCAGCAACCGACAGGGCGCCGGCTACGAGCAGTACTTC. Protein product: CASNRQGAGYEQYF.

V usage is TRBV29-1 and J usage is TRBJ2-7, with TRBD1 identical over 7 bases. With 4 bases clipped from V and 2 bases from J, the junction kept 5 bases outside the gene matches. The CDR3 covers 13 residues. Germline CDR1 SQVTM, CDR2 ANQGSEA. CDR3 amino acids: CSVVDRPPYEQYF. The CDR3 DNA sequence: TGCAGCGTTGTGGACAGGCCCCCCTACGAGCAGTACTTC.

This clone was detected only once. The chain has TRBV10-1 and TRBJ2-7; possibly TRBD2 for D (5 bases). The ends were cut back, 5 bases at V and 0 bases at J, with 11 bases in the middle. Germline V gives CDR1 WNHNN, CDR2 SYGVQD (reference sequence). CDR3 length equals 14 residues. In DNA, the CDR3 is TGCGCCAGCAGTAACGGGGTCAGCTCCTACGAGCAGTACTTC. As protein: CASSNGVSSYEQYF.

This chain uses TRBV29-1 with TRBJ1-1; the D is unclear. Germline V gene lookup returns CDR1 SQVTM and CDR2 ANQGSEA. This CDR3 has 13 amino acids. V was cut by 4 bases and J by 0 bases, with 9 bases left in between. CDR3 sequence (DNA): TGCAGCGTTGCCGAAGTATTGAACACTGAAGCTTTCTTT. Amino acid sequence: CSVAEVLNTEAFF.

This clone was counted a single time. This rearrangement joins TRBV5-4 to TRBJ2-7; D may be TRBD1 or TRBD2 (6 bases each). The germline V and J ends were trimmed by 5 bases and 6 bases, with 18 bases remaining between them. CDR3 size: 14 residues. The germline V gene encodes CDR1 SGHNT and CDR2 YYREEE (reference sequence). CDR3 region: CASSRGLEKVEQYF. The CDR3, as DNA: TGTGCCAGCAGTCGGGGGCTAGAGAAAGTCGAGCAGTACTTC.

The chain has TRBV19 and TRBJ2-7, with D perhaps TRBD1 (6 bases). Germline CDR1 and CDR2: LNHDA and SQIVND (reference sequence). There are 15 residues in the CDR3. The germline V and J ends were trimmed by 3 bases and 4 bases, with 16 bases remaining between them. This CDR3 is CASSISGTILYEQYF. The DNA for the CDR3 is TGTGCCAGTAGTATCTCCGGGACAATCCTTTACGAGCAGTACTTC. Full variable domain (rest looked up from reference TRBV19 and TRBJ2-7): DGGITQSPKYLFRKEGQNVTLSCEQNLNHDAMYWYRQDPGQGLRLIYYSQIVNDFQKGDIAEGYSVSREKKESFPLTVTSAQKNPTAFYLCASSISGTILYEQYFGPGTRLTVT.

The rearrangement joins TRBV7-2 to TRBJ2-1; 7 nucleotides line up with TRBD1. CDR1 SGHTA and CDR2 FQGNSA come from the germline V gene. This CDR3 is 13 amino acids long. J lost 9 bases, V lost 5 bases, and 7 bases had no gene match. CDR3 DNA: TGTGCCAGCAGCACGACAGGGTCCGGTGAGCAGTTCTTC. This codes for CASSTTGSGEQFF. The whole variable domain, filled in from reference TRBV7-2 and TRBJ2-1, reads GAGVSQSPSNKVTEKGKDVELRCDPISGHTALYWYRQSLGQGLEFLIYFQGNSAPDKSGLPSDRFSAERTGGSVSTLTIQRTQQEDSAVYLCASSTTGSGEQFFGPGTRLTVL.

The chain is built from TRBV25-1 and TRBJ1-1; D is possibly TRBD1 (5 bases). Trimming removed 4 bases from V and 2 bases from J, with 17 bases in between. Looked up from germline, CDR1 is MGHDK and CDR2 is SYGVNS. This CDR3 contains 16 residues. In nucleotides, the CDR3 is TGTGCCAGCAGTGCAATGCTGACAGATTACAACACTGAAGCTTTCTTT. Protein product: CASSAMLTDYNTEAFF.

V gene TRBV15 combines with J gene TRBJ1-4; D unresolved. Between the trimmed V and J ends, which lost 5 bases and 3 bases, there was a span of 4 bases. This CDR3 is 12 amino acids long. CDR1 LNHNV and CDR2 YYDKDF come from the germline V gene (reference sequence). The CDR3 nucleotides read TGTGCCACCAGCGCCCCTAATGAAAAACTGTTTTTT. Its translation: CATSAPNEKLFF.

V usage is TRBV5-4 and J usage is TRBJ2-3; 10 bases match TRBD2. Unmatched junction bases numbered 13, after V lost 3 bases and J lost 6 bases. The CDR3 runs 17 residues. Looked up from germline, CDR1 is SGHNT and CDR2 is YYREEE (reference sequence). CDR3 amino acids: CASSSGASGRGGDTQYF. CDR3 coding DNA: TGTGCCAGCAGCTCTGGGGCTAGCGGGAGAGGGGGCGATACGCAGTATTTT.

V gene TRBV2 combines with J gene TRBJ2-3; 9 nucleotides match TRBD2. Trimming took 4 bases from V and 3 from J; bases not matched to a gene: 8. The length of the CDR3 is 16 residues. Germline V CDR1 and CDR2: SNHLY, FYNNEI. CDR3 region: CASSAEIAGVTDTQYF. DNA for the CDR3: TGTGCCAGCAGTGCAGAGATAGCGGGAGTAACAGATACGCAGTATTTT.

The rearrangement uses TRBV7-2 and TRBJ2-3; 10 nucleotides agree with TRBD2. The CDR3 sequence is 13 residues long. Germline V gives CDR1 SGHTA, CDR2 FQGNSA. V shed 5 bases, J shed 13 bases, and the junction held 9 bases outside the gene matches. For the CDR3, the DNA is TGTGCCAGCAGCCCTCGTCAGCGGGAGGGCGAGTATTTT. This translates into CASSPRQREGEYF.

V usage is TRBV7-2 and J usage is TRBJ2-7, with D perhaps TRBD2 (6 bases). In germline, CDR1 is SGHTA, CDR2 FQGNSA. The CDR3 loop spans 14 amino acids. V was shortened by 4 bases and J by 3 bases, with 13 bases between the two germline ends. This CDR3 reads CASSSRLDYYEQYF. Here the CDR3 DNA reads TGTGCCAGCAGCTCTAGACTAGATTACTACGAGCAGTACTTC.

The chain is built from TRBV28 and TRBJ2-7; D gene uncertain. The V gene's germline CDR1 is MDHEN and CDR2 SYDVKM. This CDR3 has 15 amino acids. With 6 bases removed from V and 3 bases from J, the gap between germline ends came to 18 bases. In DNA form, the CDR3 reads TGTGCCAGCAGCCAAACGGTTCTATTCCACTACGAGCAGTACTTC. This translates into CASSQTVLFHYEQYF.

The J gene is TRBJ2-7, the V gene TRBV7-9; D might be TRBD1 (6 bases). V was clipped by 2 bases and J by 3 bases, with 17 bases between them. Germline V lookup: CDR1 SEHNR, CDR2 FQNEAQ (reference sequence). The CDR3 is 16 amino acids. This CDR3 is CASSLPPGTTYYEQYF. The CDR3 nucleotides read TGTGCCAGCAGCTTACCCCCGGGGACAACTTACTACGAGCAGTACTTC.